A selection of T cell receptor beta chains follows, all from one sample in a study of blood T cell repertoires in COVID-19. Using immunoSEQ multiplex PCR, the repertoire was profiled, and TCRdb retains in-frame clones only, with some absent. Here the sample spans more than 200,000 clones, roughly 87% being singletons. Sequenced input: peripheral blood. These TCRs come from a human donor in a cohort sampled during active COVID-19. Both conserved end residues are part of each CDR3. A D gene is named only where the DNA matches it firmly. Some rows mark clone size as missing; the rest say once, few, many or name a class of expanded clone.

CASSQETRHVNTEAFF TGCGCCAGCAGCCAAGAAACCAGGCACGTGAACACTGAAGCTTTCTTT - - TRBJ1-1 TRBV4-3
CASMAGSLNTEAFF TGTGCCAGCATGGCAGGGTCTCTGAACACTGAAGCTTTCTTT - - TRBJ1-1 TRBV6-5
CASSLRVIAGLSYEQYF TGTGCCAGCAGTTTAAGAGTGATAGCGGGCCTCTCCTACGAGCAGTACTTC TRBD2 - TRBJ2-7 TRBV28
CASSLEGSGSSYEQYF TGCGCCAGCAGCTTGGAAGGTAGCGGGAGCTCCTACGAGCAGTACTTC TRBD2 - TRBJ2-7 TRBV5-1
CASTGPGGSPLHF TGTGCCAGCACAGGGCCCGGCGGTTCACCCCTCCACTTT - - TRBJ1-6 TRBV6-5
CASSLSPGQGYEQYF TGTGCCAGCAGCCTCTCTCCGGGACAGGGCTACGAGCAGTACTTC TRBD1 - TRBJ2-7 TRBV9
CASTTQGAPYGYTF TGTGCCAGTACCACACAGGGGGCACCCTATGGCTACACCTTC TRBD1 - TRBJ1-2 TRBV19
CAWSRRVEETQYF TGTGCCTGGAGTCGGAGGGTGGAAGAGACCCAGTACTTC - - TRBJ2-5 TRBV30
CASSLGGDQPQHF TGTGCCAGCAGCTTGGGAGGAGATCAGCCCCAGCATTTT - - TRBJ1-5 TRBV5-4
CASRITGYEQYF TGTGCCAGCAGGATAACAGGCTACGAGCAGTACTTC - once TRBJ2-7 TRBV28
CASSPPGLAEENSYEQYF TGTGCCAGCTCACCACCCGGATTAGCGGAAGAGAACTCCTACGAGCAGTACTTC - - TRBJ2-7 TRBV18
CASSHLTPGLGVYEQYF TGTGCCAGCAGCCACTTAACCCCGGGACTAGGGGTCTACGAGCAGTACTTC TRBD2 - TRBJ2-7 TRBV3-1/TRBV3-2
CASRNVGGAEAFF TGTGCCAGCAGGAACGTCGGGGGGGCTGAAGCTTTCTTT - once TRBJ1-1 TRBV6-5
CASLGQVYGYTF TGTGCCAGCCTCGGACAGGTCTATGGCTACACCTTC TRBD1 few TRBJ1-2 TRBV19
CASSFLGQGNTIYF TGTGCCAGCAGTTTCCTAGGACAGGGAAACACCATATATTTT - - TRBJ1-3 TRBV27
CAWSVRHRDQPQHF TGTGCCTGGAGTGTACGGCACAGGGATCAGCCCCAGCATTTT - - TRBJ1-5 TRBV30
CASSPSGMGLLNEQYF TGTGCCAGCTCACCATCAGGCATGGGGCTGCTCAACGAGCAGTACTTC - - TRBJ2-7 TRBV18
CASSQNLGGEQPQHF TGCGCCAGCAGCCAGAATCTAGGAGGGGAACAGCCCCAGCATTTT - - TRBJ1-5 TRBV4-1
CASTSTGAETQYF TGTGCCAGTACTTCGACAGGGGCGGAGACCCAGTACTTC TRBD1 - TRBJ2-5 TRBV19
CALRDRSYGYTF TGTGCCCTCAGGGACAGAAGCTATGGCTACACCTTC TRBD1 - TRBJ1-2 TRBV6-5
CASSFGGADQPQHF TGTGCCAGCAGTTTCGGAGGGGCAGATCAGCCCCAGCATTTT - - TRBJ1-5 TRBV27
CASSISIAYSNQPQHF TGTGCCAGTAGTATTAGTATCGCCTATAGCAATCAGCCCCAGCATTTT - few TRBJ1-5 TRBV19
CASSENSYEQYF TGTGCCAGCAGTGAAAACAGCTACGAGCAGTACTTC - - TRBJ2-7 TRBV6-1
CASSQWSGYSNQPQHF TGCGCCAGCAGCCAATGGTCAGGGTATAGCAATCAGCCCCAGCATTTT - - TRBJ1-5 TRBV4-1
CSVKRSLDGEQYF TGCAGCGTGAAGCGGTCCCTAGATGGGGAGCAGTACTTC - - TRBJ2-7 TRBV29-1
CATSRPGTGTNQPQHF TGTGCCACCAGCAGACCCGGGACAGGTACCAATCAGCCCCAGCATTTT TRBD1 - TRBJ1-5 TRBV15
CASVFGGRSYEQYF TGTGCCAGCGTCTTTGGCGGGAGGTCATACGAGCAGTACTTC TRBD2 - TRBJ2-7 TRBV5-8
CAWSVASLSNTEAFF TGTGCCTGGAGTGTAGCGTCGCTCTCGAACACTGAAGCTTTCTTT - - TRBJ1-1 TRBV30
CASSRQGMNTDTQYF TGTGCCAGCAGTCGACAGGGTATGAACACAGATACGCAGTATTTT TRBD1 - TRBJ2-3 TRBV7-2
CASSVGRGDQPQHF TGTGCCAGCAGCGTAGGAAGGGGCGATCAGCCCCAGCATTTT - - TRBJ1-5 TRBV9
CASSRGPSSGSLTDTQYF TGTGCCAGTAGTAGAGGCCCTTCTAGCGGATCTCTCACAGATACGCAGTATTTT TRBD2 - TRBJ2-3 TRBV19
CASSLRALQIMNTEAFF TGTGCCAGCAGTCTGAGGGCTCTACAGATCATGAACACTGAAGCTTTCTTT - - TRBJ1-1 TRBV5-8
CASTSTEAFF TGTGCCAGCACCAGCACTGAAGCTTTCTTT - few TRBJ1-1 TRBV21-1
CASSLETGGEAFF TGCGCCAGCAGCTTGGAGACAGGGGGAGAAGCTTTCTTT TRBD1 - TRBJ1-1 TRBV5-1
CASSPVITGDAGNTIYF TGTGCCAGCTCGCCGGTAATCACAGGGGACGCTGGAAACACCATATATTTT TRBD1 - TRBJ1-3 TRBV18
CATSGTGAGETQYF TGTGCCACCAGCGGGACAGGGGCGGGAGAGACCCAGTACTTC TRBD1 - TRBJ2-5 TRBV24-1
CASSLSRRSDEQYF TGTGCCAGCAGTTTGAGTCGTCGGTCCGACGAGCAGTACTTC - - TRBJ2-7 TRBV2
CASKGAGLTGELFF TGTGCCAGCAAGGGTGCAGGGCTTACCGGGGAGCTGTTTTTT - - TRBJ2-2 TRBV25-1
CASSPLMTGEKDSYEQYF TGTGCCAGCTCACCACTAATGACAGGGGAAAAGGATTCCTACGAGCAGTACTTC TRBD1 - TRBJ2-7 TRBV18
CASSSTSGRVDTGELFF TGTGCCAGCAGCTCCACTAGCGGGAGAGTGGACACCGGGGAGCTGTTTTTT TRBD2 few TRBJ2-2 TRBV7-3
CASSYVLGGGFETQYF TGTGCCAGCAGCTATGTCCTAGGAGGGGGCTTTGAGACCCAGTACTTC - - TRBJ2-5 TRBV7-2